This entry lists 12 T cell receptor beta chains sequenced from one sample in a study of graft-versus-host responses after intestinal transplantation. Here immunoSEQ multiplex PCR was the method, and the copy in TCRdb shows in-frame clones only, minus some. The data contain about 61,000 clones, 85% to 95% of them seen just once; the ten biggest clones take up around 0.4%. For these receptors, no antigen is known. The sequenced sample was unstimulated CD4+ T cells sorted from spleen or lymph node cells, obtained before transplant. The source is a human donor who was the organ donor for an intestinal transplant.

The chain combines TRBV27 with TRBJ1-6, with D possibly TRBD1 on 6 matching bases. The CDR3 loop spans 14 amino acids. Looked up from germline, CDR1 is MNHEY and CDR2 is SMNVEV (reference sequence). The V end was cut by 3 bases, the J end by 8 bases, with 11 bases between. CDR3 coding DNA: TGTGCCAGCAGTTTTACAGGGAAGGATTCACCCCTCCACTTT. It yields the protein CASSFTGKDSPLHF.

This rearrangement joins TRBV6-6 to TRBJ2-6; D gene ambiguous. V shed 2 bases and J shed 0 bases, with 2 bases lying between them. The germline gives CDR1 MNHNY, CDR2 SVGAGI (reference sequence). The CDR3 totals 14 residues. In DNA, the CDR3 is TGTGCCAGCAGTTACAACTCTGGGGCCAACGTCCTGACTTTC. Translation gives CASSYNSGANVLTF.

The chain recombines TRBV5-4 with TRBJ1-6; D unresolved. The length of the CDR3 is 15 residues. V was cut by 6 bases and J by 7 bases, with 17 bases left in between. Germline V gene data show CDR1 as SGHNT and CDR2 as YYREEE (reference sequence). Here the CDR3 DNA reads TGTGCCAGCAACCGTTGGGGATCGGTCAATTCACCCCTCCACTTT. Translated, it gives CASNRWGSVNSPLHF.

The chain employs TRBV10-2 and TRBJ2-4; D might be TRBD1 (6 bases). This CDR3 contains 15 residues. V lost 3 bases and J lost 0, with 9 bases in between. Germline assignment: CDR1 WSHSY and CDR2 SAAADI. CDR3 loop: CASSDDRLAKNIQYF. Here the CDR3 DNA reads TGCGCCAGCAGTGATGACAGGCTAGCCAAAAACATTCAGTACTTC.

This clone was seen a few times. V usage is TRBV6-6 and J usage is TRBJ1-4; tentative D call: TRBD1 (6 bases). CDR3 size: 14 residues. Germline V lookup: CDR1 MNHNY, CDR2 SVGAGI (reference sequence). Trimming stripped 5 bases from V and 4 bases from J, with 11 bases between. The CDR3 here is CASSLDRLNEKLFF. The CDR3 nucleotides read TGTGCCAGCAGTCTTGACAGGCTTAATGAAAAACTGTTTTTT.

The chain couples TRBV7-3 to TRBJ2-7; 12 nucleotides agree with TRBD2. Germline V gives CDR1 SGHTA, CDR2 FQGTGA. With 5 bases clipped from V and 4 bases from J, the junction kept 6 bases outside the gene matches. The length of the CDR3 is 15 residues. Here the CDR3 reads CASSQGLAGMYEQYF. CDR3 coding DNA: TGTGCCAGCAGCCAAGGACTAGCGGGGATGTACGAGCAGTACTTC.

The chain uses TRBV5-4 and TRBJ1-2, with 8 bases aligning to TRBD1. V trimming: 0 bases; J trimming: 6 bases; junction bases outside the gene matches: 16. The CDR3 contains 18 residues. In germline, CDR1 is SGHNT, CDR2 YYREEE (reference sequence). The CDR3 protein is CASSLANTGGIGTNGYTF. The CDR3 DNA follows: TGTGCCAGCAGCTTGGCCAATACAGGGGGTATTGGGACTAATGGCTACACCTTC.

J is TRBJ1-2 and V is TRBV7-2; TRBD1 aligns across 8 bases. The germline V gene has CDR1 SGHTA and CDR2 FQGNSA. The CDR3 extends over 13 amino acids. The junction had 3 bases not matched to a gene; V was cut back by 5 bases and J by 4 bases. The CDR3 coding sequence is TGTGCCAGCAGCCCGGGACAGGTCTATGGCTACACCTTC. Translated, it gives CASSPGQVYGYTF.

The chain has TRBV6-5 and TRBJ2-7; the match to TRBD2 covers 10 bases. CDR1 MNHEY and CDR2 SVGAGI come from the germline V gene. This CDR3 has 15 amino acids. The V and J ends lost 3 bases and 7 bases, in that order; junction bases with no gene match: 9. The CDR3 is CASSYGTPSGGEQYF. Here the CDR3 DNA reads TGTGCCAGCAGTTATGGGACGCCTAGCGGGGGAGAGCAGTACTTC.

The rearrangement links TRBV7-2 to TRBJ2-5; D gene ambiguous. Germline CDR1 reads SGHTA; CDR2 reads FQGNSA. Trimming took 0 bases from V and 1 from J, leaving 6 bases between them. This CDR3 is built from 14 residues. CDR3 coding DNA: TGTGCCAGCAGCTTAGCGCGGACCCAAGAGACCCAGTACTTC. Protein sequence: CASSLARTQETQYF.

The V gene is TRBV6-1, the J gene TRBJ1-6; D may be TRBD1 (5 bases). Germline V gene data show CDR1 as MNHNS and CDR2 as SASEGT. V gave up 3 bases and J gave up 0 bases, with 9 bases separating them. The CDR3 contains 16 residues. The CDR3 nucleotides read TGTGCCAGCAGTGAGACAGTGAGCTCCTATAATTCACCCCTCCACTTT. Translation: CASSETVSSYNSPLHF.

The V call is TRBV27, the J call TRBJ2-1; D call uncertain. The length of the CDR3 is 13 residues. Per germline, CDR1 MNHEY and CDR2 SMNVEV (reference sequence). Trimming cost V 7 bases and J 4 bases, with 11 bases left between them. CDR3 nucleotide sequence: TGTGCCAGCAAGGATCACCGTTACAATGAGCAGTTCTTC. Amino acids: CASKDHRYNEQFF.